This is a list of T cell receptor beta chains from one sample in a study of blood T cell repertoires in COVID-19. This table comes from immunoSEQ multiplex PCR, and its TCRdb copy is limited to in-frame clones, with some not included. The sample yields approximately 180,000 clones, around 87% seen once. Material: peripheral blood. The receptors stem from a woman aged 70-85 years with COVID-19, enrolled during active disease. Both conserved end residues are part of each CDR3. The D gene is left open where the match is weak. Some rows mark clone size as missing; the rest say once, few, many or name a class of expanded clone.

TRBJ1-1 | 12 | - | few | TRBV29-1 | TGCAGCGTTGCTTTTCTGAACACTGAAGCTTTCTTT | CSVAFLNTEAFF
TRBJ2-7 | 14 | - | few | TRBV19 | TGTGCCAGTAGTAAAGGGAGTCTATCCTACGAGCAGTACTTC | CASSKGSLSYEQYF
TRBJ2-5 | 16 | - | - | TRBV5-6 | TGTGCCAGCAGCCAGAACAGCGGCAGGATGCTGGAGACCCAGTACTTC | CASSQNSGRMLETQYF
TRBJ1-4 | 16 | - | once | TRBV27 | TGTGCCAGCAGAAATTTAGGGAGGGGTCCTAATGAAAAACTGTTTTTT | CASRNLGRGPNEKLFF
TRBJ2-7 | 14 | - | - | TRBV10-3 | TGTGCCATCAGTGAGACAGGGGGGGACTACGAGCAGTACTTC | CAISETGGDYEQYF
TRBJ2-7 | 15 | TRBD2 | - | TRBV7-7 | TGTGCTAGCAGCCCAGGGACTAGCGGGAGCTACGAGCAGTACTTC | CASSPGTSGSYEQYF
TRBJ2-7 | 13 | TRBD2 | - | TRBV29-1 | TGCAGCGTTGAAGAGGGAGGGGCGCGGGAGCAGTACTTC | CSVEEGGAREQYF
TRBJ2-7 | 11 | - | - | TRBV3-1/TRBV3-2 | TGTGCCAGCAGCCAAGATCAGTCGCAGTACTTC | CASSQDQSQYF
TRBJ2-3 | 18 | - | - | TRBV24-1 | TGTGCCACCAGTGATCCGGGGGTTTTTGGGGCTAGCACAGATACGCAGTATTTT | CATSDPGVFGASTDTQYF
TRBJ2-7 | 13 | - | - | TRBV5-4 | TGTGCCAGCAGCTTGGCCCGGACAAACGAGCAGTACTTC | CASSLARTNEQYF
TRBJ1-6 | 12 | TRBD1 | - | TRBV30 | TGTGCCTGGAGCAGGGGGCTGTCACCCCTCCACTTT | CAWSRGLSPLHF
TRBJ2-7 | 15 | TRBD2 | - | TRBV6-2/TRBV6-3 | TGTGCCAGCAGTTACTCGAACAAGGGCGGGAGGGAGCAGTACTTC | CASSYSNKGGREQYF
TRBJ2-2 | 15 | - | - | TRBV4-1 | TGCGCCAGCAGCCAACCCGGACTAAAAACCGGGGAGCTGTTTTTT | CASSQPGLKTGELFF
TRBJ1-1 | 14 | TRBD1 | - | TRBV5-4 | TGTGCCAGCAGCTTAAACCGGGACAGACTTGAAGCTTTCTTT | CASSLNRDRLEAFF